The 6 T cell receptor beta chains presented below share a single source sample, sequenced in a study of shared clonotypes between healthy human individuals. The assay was immunoSEQ multiplex PCR, and TCRdb's table has in-frame clones only and misses some. The data hold about 600,000 clones, with around 97% observed a single time. Sequenced: naive CD4+ T cells sorted from blood. Subset: CD45RA+ positively selected. Source of these receptors: a woman in her twenties or thirties in good health.

As regards this clone: Other DNA variants within this sample encode the same CDR3. The V gene is TRBV5-1, the J gene TRBJ2-2; D unresolved. Germline V gene sequence: CDR1 SGHRS, CDR2 YFSETQ. Trimming removed 0 bases at V and 5 bases at J, with 5 bases between. This CDR3 has 13 residues. In nucleotides, the CDR3 is TGCGCCAGCAGCTTGGGTGGGACCGGGGAGCTGTTTTTT. Its protein is CASSLGGTGELFF.

This clone has a single count. V gene TRBV9 combines with J gene TRBJ2-5, with D possibly being TRBD1 (6 bases). The DNA matches TRBJ2-7 better at its end, which makes the J call doubtful. This CDR3 spans 13 amino acids. Germline V gene lookup returns CDR1 SGDLS and CDR2 YYNGEE. The DNA for the CDR3 is TGTGCCAGCAGCGCAACTACAGGGACCGAGCAGTACTTC. Amino acid sequence: CASSATTGTEQYF.

This chain connects TRBV25-1 to TRBJ2-7; TRBD2 matches at 8 bases. CDR1 is MGHDK, CDR2 SYGVNS, per germline. The CDR3 is 14 amino acids. Trimming removed 6 bases from V and 0 bases from J; junction bases left unmatched: 4. CDR3 loop: CASSGLAPSYEQYF. CDR3 sequence (DNA): TGTGCCAGCAGCGGACTAGCTCCCTCCTACGAGCAGTACTTC.

The chain links TRBV5-4 to TRBJ1-1; 7 positions agree with TRBD1. Germline CDR1 is SGHNT and CDR2 is YYREEE (reference sequence). This CDR3 contains 14 residues. Trimming took 3 bases from V and 1 from J; bases not matched to a gene: 3. CDR3 protein: CASSYRQGNTEAFF. The CDR3 nucleotides read TGTGCCAGCAGCTACCGACAGGGGAACACTGAAGCTTTCTTT.

The chain links TRBV11-2 to TRBJ1-1; the match to TRBD1 covers 7 bases. The germline V gene has CDR1 SGHAT and CDR2 FQNNGV. Trimming removed 7 bases from V and 5 bases from J; junction bases left unmatched: 13. The CDR3 has 15 amino acids. This CDR3 reads CASKQGGRGDTEAFF. The CDR3 nucleotides are TGTGCCAGCAAGCAAGGGGGCAGGGGAGATACTGAAGCTTTCTTT.

As to this clone: Mismatch with germline at one junction end may stem from a read error. This chain joins TRBV29-1 and TRBJ2-1; TRBD1 might be the D (6 bases). This CDR3 comprises 14 residues. The germline CDR1 and CDR2 sequences are SQVTM and ANQGSEA. CDR3 residues: CSVGTGTVPNGQFF. For the CDR3, the DNA is TGCAGCGTTGGTACAGGGACGGTCCCCAATGGGCAGTTCTTC.